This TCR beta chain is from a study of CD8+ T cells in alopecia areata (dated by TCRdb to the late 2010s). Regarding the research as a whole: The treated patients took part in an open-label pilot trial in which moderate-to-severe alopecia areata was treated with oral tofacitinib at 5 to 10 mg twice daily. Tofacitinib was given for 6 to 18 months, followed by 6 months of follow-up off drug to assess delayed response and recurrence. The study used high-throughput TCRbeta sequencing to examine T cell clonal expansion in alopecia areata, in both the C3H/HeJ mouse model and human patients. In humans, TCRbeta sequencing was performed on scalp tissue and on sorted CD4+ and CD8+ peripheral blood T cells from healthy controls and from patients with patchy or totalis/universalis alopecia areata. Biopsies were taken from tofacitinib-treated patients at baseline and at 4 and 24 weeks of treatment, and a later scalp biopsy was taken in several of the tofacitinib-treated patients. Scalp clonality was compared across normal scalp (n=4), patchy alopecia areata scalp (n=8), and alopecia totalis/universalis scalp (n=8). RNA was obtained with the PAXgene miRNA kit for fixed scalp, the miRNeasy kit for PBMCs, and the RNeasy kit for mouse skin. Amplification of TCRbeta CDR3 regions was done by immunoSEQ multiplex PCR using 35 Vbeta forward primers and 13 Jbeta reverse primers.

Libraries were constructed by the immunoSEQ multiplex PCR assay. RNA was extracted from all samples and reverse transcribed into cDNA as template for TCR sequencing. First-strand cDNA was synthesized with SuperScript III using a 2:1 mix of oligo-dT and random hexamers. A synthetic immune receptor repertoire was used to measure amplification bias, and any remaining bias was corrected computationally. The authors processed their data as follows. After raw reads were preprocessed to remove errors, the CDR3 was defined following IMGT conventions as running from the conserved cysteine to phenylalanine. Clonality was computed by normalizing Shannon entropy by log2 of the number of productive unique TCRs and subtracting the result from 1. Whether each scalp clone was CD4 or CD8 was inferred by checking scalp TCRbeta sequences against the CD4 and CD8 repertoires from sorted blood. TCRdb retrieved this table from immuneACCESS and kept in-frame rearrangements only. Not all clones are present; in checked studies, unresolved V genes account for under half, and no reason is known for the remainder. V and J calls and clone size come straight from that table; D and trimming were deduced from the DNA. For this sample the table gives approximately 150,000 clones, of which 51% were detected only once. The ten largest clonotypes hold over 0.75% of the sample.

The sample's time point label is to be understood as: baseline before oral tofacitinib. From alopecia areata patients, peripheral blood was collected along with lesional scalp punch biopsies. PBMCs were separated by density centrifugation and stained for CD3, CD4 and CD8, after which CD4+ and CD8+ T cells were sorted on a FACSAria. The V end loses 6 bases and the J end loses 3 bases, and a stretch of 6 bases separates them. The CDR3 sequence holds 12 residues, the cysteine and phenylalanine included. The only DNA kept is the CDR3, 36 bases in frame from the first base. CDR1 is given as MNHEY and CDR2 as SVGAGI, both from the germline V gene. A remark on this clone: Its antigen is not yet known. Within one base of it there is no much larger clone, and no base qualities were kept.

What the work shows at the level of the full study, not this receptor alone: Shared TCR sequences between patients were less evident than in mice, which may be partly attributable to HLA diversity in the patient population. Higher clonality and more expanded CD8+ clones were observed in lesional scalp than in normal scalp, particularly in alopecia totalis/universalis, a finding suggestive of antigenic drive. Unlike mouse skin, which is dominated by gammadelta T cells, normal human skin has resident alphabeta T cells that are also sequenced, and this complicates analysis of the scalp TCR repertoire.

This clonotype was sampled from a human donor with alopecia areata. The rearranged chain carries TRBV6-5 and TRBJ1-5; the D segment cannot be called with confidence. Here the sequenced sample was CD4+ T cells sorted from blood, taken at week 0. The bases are TGTGCCAGCAGGTCAGCCAATCAGCCCCAGCATTTT. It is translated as CASRSANQPQHF.